What follows are 6 T cell receptor beta chains derived from one specimen sequenced in a study of technical replicates of blood from several donors. TCRdb's copy holds only in-frame clones and misses some; the assay was immunoSEQ multiplex PCR. The table has more than 75,000 clones, 96% seen once. What was sequenced was T cells isolated from PBMCs. Receptor source: a human donor in good health.

This chain joins TRBV30 and TRBJ2-7; weak D call: TRBD2 (5 bases). This CDR3 region has 11 residues. Germline loops: CDR1 GTSNPN, CDR2 SVGIG (reference sequence). Trimming shortened V by 8 bases and J by 6 bases, and 14 bases separated the two germline ends. The DNA for the CDR3 is TGTGCCAGTAGCCGGGGTCGCGAGCAGTACTTC. Protein: CASSRGREQYF.

The table lists this clone with a count of one. The chain combines TRBV6-1 with TRBJ1-1, with TRBD1 as a possible D gene (6 bases). The V gene's germline CDR1 is MNHNS and CDR2 SASEGT. Trimming shortened V by 6 bases and J by 5 bases, and 10 bases separated the two germline ends. The CDR3 contains 12 residues. CDR3 loop: CASRAGATEAFF. CDR3 coding DNA: TGTGCCAGCAGAGCAGGGGCTACTGAAGCTTTCTTT.

The chain links TRBV5-4 to TRBJ1-1; 8 bases are shared with TRBD1. V shed 4 bases and J 3 bases; nucleotides not matched to a gene: 8. This CDR3 spans 15 amino acids. CDR1 is SGHNT and CDR2 is YYREEE in the germline V gene (reference sequence). The CDR3 loop reads CASSSFQGAYTEAFF. CDR3 bases: TGTGCCAGCAGCAGCTTTCAGGGGGCATACACTGAAGCTTTCTTT.

The chain combines TRBV7-6 with TRBJ2-3; D might be TRBD2 (5 bases). This CDR3 contains 15 residues. In germline, CDR1 is SGHVS, CDR2 FNYEAQ. V was cut by 5 bases and J by 2 bases, with 14 bases left in between. CDR3 sequence reads: CASSNVGADTDTQYF. CDR3 DNA: TGTGCCAGCAGCAACGTGGGAGCGGACACAGATACGCAGTATTTT.

The chain joins TRBV7-2 to TRBJ2-7, with a possible D match to TRBD2 (5 bases). CDR1 SGHTA and CDR2 FQGNSA come from the germline V gene. There are 13 residues in the CDR3. Trimming took off 7 bases at V and 7 bases at J, with 17 bases between the two ends. CDR3: CASNGGGSGEQYF. In DNA form, the CDR3 reads TGTGCCAGCAATGGAGGTGGGAGCGGTGAGCAGTACTTC.

The CDR3 is CASSLIEGIETQYF. The DNA of the CDR3 is TGTGCCAGCAGCTTGATTGAGGGTATAGAGACCCAGTACTTC. V gene TRBV5-4 combines with J gene TRBJ2-5; D is perhaps TRBD2 (5 bases). V was trimmed by 1 base and J by 4 bases, leaving 11 bases between them. Germline CDR1 SGHNT, CDR2 YYREEE (reference sequence). The CDR3 covers 14 residues.